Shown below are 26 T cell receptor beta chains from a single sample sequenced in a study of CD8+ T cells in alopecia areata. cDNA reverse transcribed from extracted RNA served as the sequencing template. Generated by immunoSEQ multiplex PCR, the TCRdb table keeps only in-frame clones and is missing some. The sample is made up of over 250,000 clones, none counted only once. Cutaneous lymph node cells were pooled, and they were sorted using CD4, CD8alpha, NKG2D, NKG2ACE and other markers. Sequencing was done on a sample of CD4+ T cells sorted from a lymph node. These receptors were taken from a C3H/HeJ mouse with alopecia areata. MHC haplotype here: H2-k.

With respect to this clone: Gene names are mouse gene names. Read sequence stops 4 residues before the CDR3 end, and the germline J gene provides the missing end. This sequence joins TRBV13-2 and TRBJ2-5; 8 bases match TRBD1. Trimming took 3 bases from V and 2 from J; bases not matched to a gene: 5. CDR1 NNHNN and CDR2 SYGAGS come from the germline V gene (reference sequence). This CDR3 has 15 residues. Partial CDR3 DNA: TGTGCCAGCGGTGGCAGGGGGCGCGGCCAAGAC. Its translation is CASGGRGRGQD. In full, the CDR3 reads CASGGRGRGQDTQYF.

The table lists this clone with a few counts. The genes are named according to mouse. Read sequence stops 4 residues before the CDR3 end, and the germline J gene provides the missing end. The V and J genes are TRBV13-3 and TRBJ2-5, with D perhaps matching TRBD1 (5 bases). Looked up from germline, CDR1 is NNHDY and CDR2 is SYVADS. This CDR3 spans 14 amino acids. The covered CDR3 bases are TGTGCCAGCAGTGCAGGGAGGCCTCGGGAC. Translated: CASSAGRPRD. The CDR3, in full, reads CASSAGRPRDTQYF.

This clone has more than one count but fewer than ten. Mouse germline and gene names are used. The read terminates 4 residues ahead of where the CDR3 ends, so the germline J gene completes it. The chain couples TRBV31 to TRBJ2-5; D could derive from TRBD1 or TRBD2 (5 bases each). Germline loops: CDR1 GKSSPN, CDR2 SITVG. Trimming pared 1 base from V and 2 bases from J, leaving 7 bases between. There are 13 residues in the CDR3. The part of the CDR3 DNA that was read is TGTGCCTGGAGTCAGGGGCTCCAAGAC. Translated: CAWSQGLQD. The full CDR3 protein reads CAWSQGLQDTQYF.

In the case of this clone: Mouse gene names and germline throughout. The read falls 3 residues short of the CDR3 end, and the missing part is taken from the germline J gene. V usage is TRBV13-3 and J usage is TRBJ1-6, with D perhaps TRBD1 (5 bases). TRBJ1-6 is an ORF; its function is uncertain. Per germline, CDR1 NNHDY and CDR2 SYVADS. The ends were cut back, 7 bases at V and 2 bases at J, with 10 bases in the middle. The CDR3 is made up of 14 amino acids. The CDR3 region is CASARGAYNSPLYF. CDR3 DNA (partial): TGTGCCAGCGCTCGGGGGGCCTATAATTCGCCC.

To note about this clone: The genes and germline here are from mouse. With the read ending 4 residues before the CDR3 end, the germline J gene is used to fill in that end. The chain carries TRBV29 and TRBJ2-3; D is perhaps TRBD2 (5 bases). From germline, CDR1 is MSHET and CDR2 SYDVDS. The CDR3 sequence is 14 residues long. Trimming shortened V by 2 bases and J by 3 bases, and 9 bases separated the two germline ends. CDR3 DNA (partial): TGTGCTAGCAGTTTACCTTGGGGAGCAGAA. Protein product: CASSLPWGAE. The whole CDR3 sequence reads CASSLPWGAETLYF.

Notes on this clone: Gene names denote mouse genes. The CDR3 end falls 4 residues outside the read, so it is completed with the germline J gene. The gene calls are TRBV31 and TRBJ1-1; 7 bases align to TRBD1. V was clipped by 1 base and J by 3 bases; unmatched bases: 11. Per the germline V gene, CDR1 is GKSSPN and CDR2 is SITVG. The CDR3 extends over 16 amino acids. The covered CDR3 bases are TGTGCCTGGAGTCCCCCTCCACAGGGGTGGGACACA. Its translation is CAWSPPPQGWDT. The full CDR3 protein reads CAWSPPPQGWDTEVFF.

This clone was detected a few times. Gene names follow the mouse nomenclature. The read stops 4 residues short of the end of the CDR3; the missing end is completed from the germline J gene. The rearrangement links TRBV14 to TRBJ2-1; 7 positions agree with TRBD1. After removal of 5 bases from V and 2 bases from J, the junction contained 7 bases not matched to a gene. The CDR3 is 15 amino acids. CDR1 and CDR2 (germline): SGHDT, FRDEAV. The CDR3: CASSPYRGDYAEQFF. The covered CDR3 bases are TGTGCCAGCAGCCCTTACAGGGGAGACTATGCT.

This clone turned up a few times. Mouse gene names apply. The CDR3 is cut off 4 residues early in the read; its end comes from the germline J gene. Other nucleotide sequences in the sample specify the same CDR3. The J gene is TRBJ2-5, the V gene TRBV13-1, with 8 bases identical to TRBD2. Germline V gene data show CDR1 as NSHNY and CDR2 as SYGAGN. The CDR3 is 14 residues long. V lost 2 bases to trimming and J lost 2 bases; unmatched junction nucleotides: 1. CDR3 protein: CASSEDWGQDTQYF. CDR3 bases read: TGTGCCAGCAGTGAAGACTGGGGCCAAGAC.

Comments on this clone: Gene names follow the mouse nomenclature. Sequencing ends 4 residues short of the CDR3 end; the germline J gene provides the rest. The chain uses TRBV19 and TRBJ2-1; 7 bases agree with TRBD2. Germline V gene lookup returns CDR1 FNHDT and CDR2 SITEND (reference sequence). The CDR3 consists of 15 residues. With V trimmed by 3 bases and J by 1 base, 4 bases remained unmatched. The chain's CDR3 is CASSTDWANYAEQFF. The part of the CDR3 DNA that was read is TGTGCCAGCAGTACAGACTGGGCAAACTATGCT.

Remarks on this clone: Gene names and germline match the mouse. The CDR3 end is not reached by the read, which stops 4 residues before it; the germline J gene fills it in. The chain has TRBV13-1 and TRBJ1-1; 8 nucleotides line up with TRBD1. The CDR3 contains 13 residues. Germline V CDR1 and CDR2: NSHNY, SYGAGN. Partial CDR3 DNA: TGTGCCAGCAGCGGACAGGGTGATCCA. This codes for CASSGQGDP. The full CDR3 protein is CASSGQGDPEVFF.

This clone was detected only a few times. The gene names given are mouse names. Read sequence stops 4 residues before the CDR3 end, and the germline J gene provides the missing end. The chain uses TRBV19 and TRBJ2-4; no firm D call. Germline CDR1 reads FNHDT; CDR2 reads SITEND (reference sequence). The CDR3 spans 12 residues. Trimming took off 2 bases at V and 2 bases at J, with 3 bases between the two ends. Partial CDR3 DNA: TGTGCCAGCAGTATCTATCAAAAC. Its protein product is CASSIYQN. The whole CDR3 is CASSIYQNTLYF.

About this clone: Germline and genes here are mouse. CDR3 protein: CASSDASRVSYEQYF. CDR3 DNA, as far as it was read: TGTGCCAGCAGTGATGCGAGCAGGGTCTCCTAT. The chain recombines TRBV13-1 with TRBJ2-7, with TRBD1 as a possible D gene (5 bases). The CDR3 end lies 4 residues beyond the end of the read and is filled in from the germline J gene. The CDR3 spans 15 residues. Germline values: CDR1 NSHNY, CDR2 SYGAGN. V gave up 0 bases and J gave up 0 bases, with 10 bases separating them.

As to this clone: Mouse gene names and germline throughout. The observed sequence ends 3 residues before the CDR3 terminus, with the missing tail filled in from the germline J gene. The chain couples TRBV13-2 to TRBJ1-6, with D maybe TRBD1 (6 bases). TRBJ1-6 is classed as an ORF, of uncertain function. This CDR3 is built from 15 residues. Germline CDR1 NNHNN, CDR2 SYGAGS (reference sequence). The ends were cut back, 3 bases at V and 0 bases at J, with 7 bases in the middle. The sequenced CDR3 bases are TGTGCCAGCGGTGGACAGGTTTCCTATAATTCGCCC. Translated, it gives CASGGQVSYNSP. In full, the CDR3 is CASGGQVSYNSPLYF.

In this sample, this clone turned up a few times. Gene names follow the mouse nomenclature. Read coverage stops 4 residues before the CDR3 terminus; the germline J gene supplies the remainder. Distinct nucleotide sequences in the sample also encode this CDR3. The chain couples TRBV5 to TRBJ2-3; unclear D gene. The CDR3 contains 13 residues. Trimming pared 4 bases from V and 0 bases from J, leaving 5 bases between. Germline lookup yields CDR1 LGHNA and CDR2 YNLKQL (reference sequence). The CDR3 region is CASSLGSAETLYF. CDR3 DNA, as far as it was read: TGTGCCAGCAGCCTGGGAAGTGCAGAA.

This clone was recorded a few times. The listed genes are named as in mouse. The CDR3 sequence is CTCSVSDAETLYF. CDR3 DNA, as far as it was read: TGCACCTGCAGTGTATCAGATGCAGAA. The chain is built from TRBV1 and TRBJ2-3; D unresolved. The CDR3 is cut off 4 residues early in the read; its end comes from the germline J gene. Trimming pared 4 bases from V and 2 bases from J, leaving 7 bases between. This CDR3 spans 13 amino acids. Germline lookup yields CDR1 NSQYPW and CDR2 LRSPGD (reference sequence).

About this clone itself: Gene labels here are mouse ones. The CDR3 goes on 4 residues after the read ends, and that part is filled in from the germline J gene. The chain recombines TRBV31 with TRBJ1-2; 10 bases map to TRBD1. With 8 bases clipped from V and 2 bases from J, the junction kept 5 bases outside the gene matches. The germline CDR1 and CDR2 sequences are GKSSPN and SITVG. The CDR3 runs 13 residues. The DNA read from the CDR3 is TGTGCCCTCCCGGGACAGGGGAACTCC. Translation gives CALPGQGNS. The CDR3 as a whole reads CALPGQGNSDYTF.

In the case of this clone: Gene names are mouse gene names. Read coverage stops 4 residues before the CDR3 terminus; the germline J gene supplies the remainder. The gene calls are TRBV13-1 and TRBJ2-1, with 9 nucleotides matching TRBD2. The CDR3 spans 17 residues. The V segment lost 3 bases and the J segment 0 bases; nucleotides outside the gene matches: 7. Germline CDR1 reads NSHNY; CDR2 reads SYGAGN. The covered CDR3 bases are TGTGCCAGCAGTGCCATGGACTGGGGCAATAACTATGCT. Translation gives CASSAMDWGNNYA. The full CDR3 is CASSAMDWGNNYAEQFF.

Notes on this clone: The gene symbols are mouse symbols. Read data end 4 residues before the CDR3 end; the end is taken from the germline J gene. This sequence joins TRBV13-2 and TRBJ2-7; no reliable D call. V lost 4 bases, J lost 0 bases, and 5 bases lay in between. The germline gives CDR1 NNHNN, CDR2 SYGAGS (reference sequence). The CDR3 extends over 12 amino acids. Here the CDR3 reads CASGLSSYEQYF. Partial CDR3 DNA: TGTGCCAGCGGTTTAAGCTCCTAT.

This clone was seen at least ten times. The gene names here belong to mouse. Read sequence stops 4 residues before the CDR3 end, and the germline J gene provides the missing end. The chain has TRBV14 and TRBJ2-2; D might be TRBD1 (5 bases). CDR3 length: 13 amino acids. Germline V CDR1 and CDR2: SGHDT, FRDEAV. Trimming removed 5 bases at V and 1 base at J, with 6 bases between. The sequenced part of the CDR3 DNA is TGTGCCAGCAGGCAGGGAAACACCGGG. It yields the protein CASRQGNTG. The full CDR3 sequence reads CASRQGNTGQLYF.

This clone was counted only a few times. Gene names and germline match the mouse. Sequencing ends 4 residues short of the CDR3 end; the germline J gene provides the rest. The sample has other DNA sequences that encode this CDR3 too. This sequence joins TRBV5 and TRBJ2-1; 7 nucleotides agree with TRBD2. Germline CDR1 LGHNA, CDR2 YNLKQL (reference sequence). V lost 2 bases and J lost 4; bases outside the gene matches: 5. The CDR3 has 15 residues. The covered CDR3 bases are TGTGCCAGCAGCCAAACCGGGACTGAGTATGCT. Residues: CASSQTGTEYA. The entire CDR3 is CASSQTGTEYAEQFF.

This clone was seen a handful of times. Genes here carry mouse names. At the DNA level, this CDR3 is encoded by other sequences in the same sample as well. The CDR3 bases that were read are TGTGCCAGCAGTTTAACTGGGGGAAGTCAAAAC. It codes for CASSLTGGSQN. The CDR3, in full, reads CASSLTGGSQNTLYF. V usage is TRBV14 and J usage is TRBJ2-4; 8 bases align to TRBD2. The read gets to within 4 residues of the CDR3 end, and the germline J gene fills in the rest. CDR1 SGHDT and CDR2 FRDEAV come from the germline V gene. The CDR3 extends over 15 amino acids. Germline trimming cut 2 bases from V and 0 bases from J; bases unmatched to any gene: 2.

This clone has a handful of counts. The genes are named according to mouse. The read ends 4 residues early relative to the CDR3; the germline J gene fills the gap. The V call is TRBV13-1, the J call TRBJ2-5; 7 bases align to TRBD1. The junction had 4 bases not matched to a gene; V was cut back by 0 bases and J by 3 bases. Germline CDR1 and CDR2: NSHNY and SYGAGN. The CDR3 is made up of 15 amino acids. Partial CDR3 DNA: TGTGCCAGCAGTGATGTTGCCAGGGGGCAAGAC. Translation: CASSDVARGQD. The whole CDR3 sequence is CASSDVARGQDTQYF.

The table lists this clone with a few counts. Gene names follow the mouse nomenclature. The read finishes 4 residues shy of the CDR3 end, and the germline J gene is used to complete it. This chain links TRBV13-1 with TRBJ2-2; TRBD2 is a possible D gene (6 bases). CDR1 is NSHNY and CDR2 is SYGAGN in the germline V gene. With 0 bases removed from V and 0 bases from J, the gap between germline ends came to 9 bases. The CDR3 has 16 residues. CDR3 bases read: TGTGCCAGCAGTGATGAGCTGGGGTCAAACACCGGG. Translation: CASSDELGSNTG. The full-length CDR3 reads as CASSDELGSNTGQLYF.

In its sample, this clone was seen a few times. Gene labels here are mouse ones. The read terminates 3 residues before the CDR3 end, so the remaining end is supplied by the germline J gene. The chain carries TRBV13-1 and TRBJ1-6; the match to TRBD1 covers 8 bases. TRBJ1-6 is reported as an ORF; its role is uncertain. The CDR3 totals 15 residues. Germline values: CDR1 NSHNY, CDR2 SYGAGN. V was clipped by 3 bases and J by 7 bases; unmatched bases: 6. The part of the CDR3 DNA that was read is TGTGCCAGCAGTGGGCAGGGGGCGCGGAATTCGCCC. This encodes CASSGQGARNSP. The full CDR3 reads CASSGQGARNSPLYF.

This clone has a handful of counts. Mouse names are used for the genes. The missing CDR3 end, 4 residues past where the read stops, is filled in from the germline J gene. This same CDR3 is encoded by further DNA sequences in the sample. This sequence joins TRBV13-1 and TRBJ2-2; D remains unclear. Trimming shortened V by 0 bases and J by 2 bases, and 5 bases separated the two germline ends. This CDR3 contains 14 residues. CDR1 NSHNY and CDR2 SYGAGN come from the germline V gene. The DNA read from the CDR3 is TGTGCCAGCAGTGATGGTGGGAACACCGGG. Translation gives CASSDGGNTG. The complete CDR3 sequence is CASSDGGNTGQLYF.

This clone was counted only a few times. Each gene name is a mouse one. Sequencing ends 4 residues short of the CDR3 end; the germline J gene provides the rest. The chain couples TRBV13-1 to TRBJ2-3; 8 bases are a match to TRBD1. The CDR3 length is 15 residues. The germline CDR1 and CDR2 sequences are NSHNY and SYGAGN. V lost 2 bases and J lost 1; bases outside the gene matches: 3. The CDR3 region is CASSEVGQGAETLYF. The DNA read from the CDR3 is TGTGCCAGCAGTGAAGTGGGACAGGGTGCAGAA.